This note documents a single T cell receptor (beta chain) sequence. The sample comes from a study of post-analysis software for immune sequencing data. Unique molecular identifiers were carried by the TCR beta cDNA libraries. TCRdb itself ran the PCR reads through MiXCR, one entry per CDR3 protein. The repertoire holds approximately 460,000 distinct CDR3 sequences, with under 55% as singletons. The specimen was blood. The receptor comes from a girl aged 5 to 17 with multiple sclerosis.

This CDR3 is CSGGEEIYGYTF. The CDR3 coding sequence is TGCAGCGGAGGAGAGGAGATCTATGGCTACACCTTC. The rearrangement links TRBV29-1 to TRBJ1-2; D is unresolved. Trimming left V 7 bases short and J 4 bases short, with 13 bases between. In germline, CDR1 is SQVTM, CDR2 ANQGSEA. The CDR3 has 12 residues.